This passage covers 14 T cell receptor beta chains from one sample sequenced in a study of monozygotic twins with inflammatory bowel disease. TCRdb re-called the 5' RACE reads and shows each CDR3 protein once, DNA omitted. The specimen's table records around 40,000 distinct CDR3 sequences. Sequencing used blood. The receptors come from a human donor with ulcerative colitis or Crohn's disease, or a healthy co-twin of an affected twin (not recorded which).

The rearrangement uses TRBV20-1 and TRBJ2-5; with no DNA, the TCRdb D assignment of TRBD2 cannot be verified. The V gene's germline CDR1 is DFQATT and CDR2 SNEGSKA (reference sequence). The CDR3 runs to 13 residues. CDR3 protein: CSARRRTLETQYF.

The chain combines TRBV7-3 with TRBJ2-5; as DNA is missing, the TRBD2 call by TCRdb cannot be tested. This CDR3 contains 14 residues. CDR1 SGHTA and CDR2 FQGTGA come from the germline V gene. CDR3 sequence reads: CASSSGGGGQTQYF.

The J gene is TRBJ1-5, the V gene TRBV27. CDR1 is MNHEY and CDR2 is SMNVEV in the germline V gene (reference sequence). This CDR3 has 15 residues. CDR3 loop: CASSLSDPRYQPQHF.

This sequence joins TRBV5-1 and TRBJ1-4; the D gene TCRdb calls, TRBD1, cannot be checked with no DNA. The CDR3 sequence is 15 residues long. Germline V CDR1 and CDR2: SGHRS, YFSETQ. The CDR3 here is CASSLQGARLEKLFF.

V gene TRBV5-1 combines with J gene TRBJ1-1; TCRdb names TRBD1, which stays unverified in the absence of DNA. Germline V gene sequence: CDR1 SGHRS, CDR2 YFSETQ. The CDR3 has 13 amino acids. The CDR3 spells CASSRQGIPEAFF. The full variable domain, with the rest looked up from reference TRBV5-1 and TRBJ1-1, is KAGVTQTPRYLIKTRGQQVTLSCSPISGHRSVSWYQQTPGQGLQFLFEYFSETQRNKGNFPGRFSGRQFSNSRSEMNVSTLELGDSALYLCASSRQGIPEAFFGQGTRLTVV.

V is TRBV9 and J is TRBJ1-1. Germline values: CDR1 SGDLS, CDR2 YYNGEE. The CDR3 extends over 13 amino acids. The CDR3 here is CASSVAADTEAFF.

The gene calls are TRBV5-1 and TRBJ2-1. This CDR3 is 12 amino acids long. Germline loops: CDR1 SGHRS, CDR2 YFSETQ. CDR3 amino acids: CASSSQSLTLFF.

The gene calls are TRBV27 and TRBJ2-7; there is no DNA to check the TCRdb D call of TRBD2. Germline CDR1 MNHEY, CDR2 SMNVEV (reference sequence). The CDR3 is 14 residues long. The CDR3 loop reads CASSPREPTYEQYF.

The genes are TRBV20-1 and TRBJ1-1; TCRdb indicates TRBD1, and absent DNA this call remains unverified. The germline V gene encodes CDR1 DFQATT and CDR2 SNEGSKA (reference sequence). The CDR3 has 14 amino acids. CDR3: CSARGQRMNTEAFF.

The chain couples TRBV7-9 to TRBJ2-2. The germline V gene has CDR1 SEHNR and CDR2 FQNEAQ (reference sequence). CDR3 length equals 13 residues. The CDR3 loop reads CASRAVNTGELFF.

The chain employs TRBV27 and TRBJ1-3; TCRdb lists TRBD1, though no DNA is available to test this call. CDR1 is MNHEY and CDR2 is SMNVEV in the germline V gene (reference sequence). This CDR3 contains 15 residues. CDR3 region: CASSRNRDSGNTIYF.

The chain's CDR3 is CAWTPRGSGSPLHF. The chain links TRBV30 to TRBJ1-6; the D call from TCRdb, TRBD1, cannot be confirmed without DNA. Looked up from germline, CDR1 is GTSNPN and CDR2 is SVGIG (reference sequence). The CDR3 has 14 amino acids.

The chain joins TRBV20-1 to TRBJ2-7; the TCRdb call, TRBD2, lacks DNA for checking. The CDR3 is made up of 13 amino acids. The germline V gene has CDR1 DFQATT and CDR2 SNEGSKA (reference sequence). The CDR3 sequence: CSARTSFTYEQYF.

The chain has TRBV5-4 and TRBJ1-2; TCRdb indicates TRBD1, and absent DNA this call remains unverified. The CDR3 covers 13 residues. Germline CDR1 SGHNT, CDR2 YYREEE (reference sequence). The chain's CDR3 is CASSPDSVYGYTF.